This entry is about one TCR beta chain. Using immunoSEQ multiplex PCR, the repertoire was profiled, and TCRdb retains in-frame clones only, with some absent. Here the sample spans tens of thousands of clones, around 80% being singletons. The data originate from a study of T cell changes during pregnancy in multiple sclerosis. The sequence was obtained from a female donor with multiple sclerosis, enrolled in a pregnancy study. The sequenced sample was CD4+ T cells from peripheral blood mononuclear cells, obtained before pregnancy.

CDR3 amino acids: CASSGGTGGFGNTIYF. The CDR3 nucleotides are TGTGCCAGCAGCGGCGGGACAGGGGGCTTTGGAAACACCATATATTTT. The V call is TRBV9, the J call TRBJ1-3, with 12 bases that match TRBD1. The CDR3 contains 16 residues. CDR1 SGDLS and CDR2 YYNGEE come from the germline V gene. The ends lost 3 bases at V and 3 bases at J; junction bases unmatched: 4. The variable domain in full, with the rest retrieved from reference TRBV9 and TRBJ1-3, is DSGVTQTPKHLITATGQRVTLRCSPRSGDLSVYWYQQSLDQGLQFLIQYYNGEERAKGNILERFSAQQFPDLHSELNLSSLELGDSALYFCASSGGTGGFGNTIYFGEGSWLTVV.